This TCR beta chain was obtained from a study of patients and donors after allogeneic stem cell transplantation. A single record per CDR3 protein comes from TCRdb applying MiXCR to the RT-PCR reads. The sample consists of 200,000 to 250,000 distinct CDR3 sequences, 13% to 15% of them appearing once. This clonotype was counted a few times. Trimming removed 5 bases from V and 7 bases from J; junction bases left unmatched: 24. The CDR3 is made up of 20 amino acids. Sequencing was performed on blood, either unsorted or a sorted T cell fraction (not recorded which). The genes are TRBV12-3 or TRBV12-4 and TRBJ2-2; 8 nucleotides align to TRBD1. The TCR originated in a human donor who was either an allogeneic HSCT recipient or a stem cell or donor lymphocyte infusion donor (not recorded which). It is not recorded whose cells these are; they may come from a transplant donor. CDR3 nucleotides: TGTGCCAGCAGTCCCTCGTTCAGGCCGGACAGGGACGTTTTCGGCGGGGAGCTGTTTTTT. Translation gives CASSPSFRPDRDVFGGELFF.